These 16 T cell receptor beta chains were sequenced from one sample in a study of blood T cell repertoires in COVID-19. Only in-frame clones appear in the TCRdb table, and some are missing; sequencing was by immunoSEQ multiplex PCR. The sample holds fewer than 250,000 clones, around 80% seen once. The sequenced sample consisted of peripheral blood. The origin of the receptors is a woman between 35 and 50 years old with acute or convalescent COVID-19.

This chain joins TRBV4-3 and TRBJ2-7, with TRBD2 matching 9 bases. The CDR3 totals 14 residues. V shed 5 bases and J 4 bases; nucleotides not matched to a gene: 6. Germline V gene lookup returns CDR1 LGHNA and CDR2 YSLEER. The CDR3 reads CASSSGLAYYEQYF. The CDR3 nucleotides are TGCGCCAGCAGCTCGGGACTAGCCTATTACGAGCAGTACTTC.

This clone has a handful of counts. CDR3 coding DNA: TGTGCCAGCAGTGATGCGGGTCAAACCCAAGAGACCCAGTACTTC. Protein sequence: CASSDAGQTQETQYF. This sequence joins TRBV25-1 and TRBJ2-5, with D possibly TRBD2 on 5 matching bases. The CDR3 runs to 15 residues. With 3 bases removed from V and 1 base from J, the gap between germline ends came to 12 bases. The germline V gene encodes CDR1 MGHDK and CDR2 SYGVNS.

The rearrangement joins TRBV5-1 to TRBJ1-3, with unresolved D. Trimming stripped 6 bases from V and 4 bases from J, with 17 bases between. This CDR3 contains 15 residues. Germline loops: CDR1 SGHRS, CDR2 YFSETQ. Here the CDR3 DNA reads TGCGCCAGCACTCTGGAGGGCCTAAACGGAAACACCATATATTTT. It yields the protein CASTLEGLNGNTIYF.

Regarding this clone: The sample holds other DNA sequences that translate to the same CDR3. The CDR3, as DNA: TGTGCCAGCAGCGTGGGACAGGGCCCCTACGAGCAGTACTTC. Translating gives CASSVGQGPYEQYF. The chain couples TRBV9 to TRBJ2-7; TRBD1 aligns across 9 bases. The CDR3 is 14 amino acids. V shed 2 bases and J 2 bases; nucleotides not matched to a gene: 2. Germline values: CDR1 SGDLS, CDR2 YYNGEE.

V gene TRBV6-5 combines with J gene TRBJ2-7, with D possibly being TRBD1 (6 bases). From germline, CDR1 is MNHEY and CDR2 SVGAGI. The V end lost 2 bases, the J end lost 4 bases, and 12 bases lay between the germline ends. The CDR3 spans 14 residues. The CDR3 region has the DNA TGTGCCAGCAGTTACCGACAGGTGGGATACGAGCAGTACTTC. Amino acid sequence: CASSYRQVGYEQYF.

This clone has just one count. The chain links TRBV7-9 to TRBJ1-2; 7 nucleotides align to TRBD1. V gave up 0 bases and J gave up 4 bases; unmatched junction bases: 8. Germline V gene data show CDR1 as SEHNR and CDR2 as FQNEAQ (reference sequence). The CDR3 covers 16 residues. CDR3 DNA: TGTGCCAGCAGCTTAGCGAGTACAGGGGTATTCTATGGCTACACCTTC. This translates into CASSLASTGVFYGYTF. The whole variable domain, remainder taken from reference TRBV7-9 and TRBJ1-2, is DTGVSQNPRHKITKRGQNVTFRCDPISEHNRLYWYRQTLGQGPEFLTYFQNEAQLEKSRLLSDRFSAERPKGSFSTLEIQRTEQGDSAMYLCASSLASTGVFYGYTFGSGTRLTVV.

The V gene is TRBV27, the J gene TRBJ2-3; TRBD1 agrees at 8 bases. The CDR3 is made up of 15 amino acids. The V gene's germline CDR1 is MNHEY and CDR2 SMNVEV (reference sequence). V lost 5 bases, J lost 4 bases, and 8 bases stayed unmatched. CDR3 sequence (DNA): TGTGCCAGCAGTCCCTTACAGGGGGGTCCAGATACGCAGTATTTT. Its translation is CASSPLQGGPDTQYF.

The chain joins TRBV15 to TRBJ2-7; TRBD2 agrees at 7 bases. Germline V CDR1 and CDR2: LNHNV, YYDKDF (reference sequence). The CDR3 is made up of 13 amino acids. V shed 5 bases and J 0 bases; nucleotides not matched to a gene: 1. CDR3 DNA sequence: TGTGCCACCAGCGCGGGGGACTCCTACGAGCAGTACTTC. Its translation is CATSAGDSYEQYF.

V and J are TRBV18 and TRBJ2-7; 8 bases are a match to TRBD1. The CDR3 extends over 16 amino acids. V lost 4 bases to trimming and J lost 4 bases; unmatched junction nucleotides: 12. The germline gives CDR1 KGHSH, CDR2 LQKENI. The CDR3 nucleotides are TGTGCCAGCTCACTTCCGGGACAGGTAAATATGTACGAGCAGTACTTC. It yields the protein CASSLPGQVNMYEQYF.

The gene calls are TRBV9 and TRBJ1-1; D call uncertain. This CDR3 has 12 amino acids. Germline CDR1 SGDLS, CDR2 YYNGEE. V dropped 8 bases and J dropped 10 bases, with 18 bases sitting between them. CDR3 sequence: CASAREGSVAFF. The CDR3 DNA sequence: TGTGCCAGTGCAAGAGAGGGTTCTGTAGCTTTCTTT. The variable domain in full, completed from reference TRBV9 and TRBJ1-1, reads DSGVTQTPKHLITATGQRVTLRCSPRSGDLSVYWYQQSLDQGLQFLIQYYNGEERAKGNILERFSAQQFPDLHSELNLSSLELGDSALYFCASAREGSVAFFGQGTRLTVV.

This chain connects TRBV6-5 to TRBJ2-7, with D perhaps matching TRBD1 (6 bases). Trimming took off 6 bases at V and 4 bases at J, with 19 bases between the two ends. Germline V gene data show CDR1 as MNHEY and CDR2 as SVGAGI. The CDR3 extends over 15 amino acids. The chain's CDR3 is CASRGDHRASYEQYF. The CDR3 DNA reads as TGTGCCAGCAGAGGGGATCACAGGGCAAGTTACGAGCAGTACTTC.

This clone was counted between two and nine times. V usage is TRBV20-1 and J usage is TRBJ2-7, with D hard to call. The germline CDR1 and CDR2 sequences are DFQATT and SNEGSKA (reference sequence). The CDR3 has 11 residues. V was shortened by 0 bases and J by 4 bases, with 4 bases between the two germline ends. CDR3 DNA sequence: TGCAGTGCTAGAGATATTTACGAGCAGTACTTC. Translated: CSARDIYEQYF.

In its sample, this clone was seen once. The chain joins TRBV6-2 or TRBV6-3 to TRBJ1-5, with TRBD1 identical over 9 bases. Trimming cost V 3 bases and J 4 bases; bases outside gene matches: 7. From germline, CDR1 is MNHEY and CDR2 SVGEGT. This CDR3 contains 16 residues. CDR3 bases: TGTGCCAGCAGTTATGGAAGGGACAGGGATAATCAGCCCCAGCATTTT. This gives the protein CASSYGRDRDNQPQHF.

V is TRBV30 and J is TRBJ1-4; 10 bases fit TRBD1. Trimming cost V 2 bases and J 12 bases; bases outside gene matches: 3. The CDR3 is 12 amino acids. In germline, CDR1 is GTSNPN, CDR2 SVGIG (reference sequence). CDR3 sequence reads: CAWSTDRGELFF. The CDR3 DNA reads TGTGCCTGGAGTACGGACAGGGGGGAACTGTTTTTT. The whole variable domain, remainder taken from reference TRBV30 and TRBJ1-4, is SQTIHQWPATLVQPVGSPLSLECTVEGTSNPNLYWYRQAAGRGLQLLFYSVGIGQISSEVPQNLSASRPQDRQFILSSKKLLLSDSGFYLCAWSTDRGELFFGSGTQLSVL.

The chain recombines TRBV10-3 with TRBJ1-2; no definite D call. This CDR3 has 13 amino acids. Germline loops: CDR1 ENHRY, CDR2 SYGVKD. V was trimmed by 2 bases and J by 5 bases, leaving 9 bases between them. This CDR3 reads CAISETQVYGYTF. The CDR3 DNA follows: TGTGCCATCAGTGAGACGCAGGTTTATGGCTACACCTTC.

This chain links TRBV7-2 with TRBJ2-1; maybe TRBD2 (6 bases). The CDR3 runs 14 residues. With 10 bases removed from V and 9 bases from J, the gap between germline ends came to 22 bases. Germline lookup yields CDR1 SGHTA and CDR2 FQGNSA. The CDR3 sequence: CATRAPREGGEQFF. The CDR3 DNA reads TGTGCCACCAGAGCCCCTCGCGAGGGAGGTGAGCAGTTCTTC.